This TCR beta chain appears in the sequencing data of a study of T cells in Graves' hyperthyroidism and ophthalmopathy. Study-level points and caveats: The model forecast ophthalmopathy, anticipating it by a median approximately 6.1 months before onset. Through a model of 13 V-J features, ophthalmopathy was separated from stable hyperthyroidism.

This clonotype was counted ten times or more. Its matching antigen is unknown. The study included ophthalmopathy patients with Clinical Activity Score at least 3, NOSPECS grade at least 4 and duration under 3 months. Researchers took RNA transcripts and amplified the TCR beta CDR3 regions from them. In the first-round RT-PCR of the TCR CDR3, the HTBI primer set was used. TCRdb independently ran MiXCR on the multiplex PCR reads; one entry per CDR3 protein. The table records around 250,000 distinct CDR3 sequences, around 17% of them present only once. The sequence came from a woman aged 18-35 years with Graves' ophthalmopathy. Sequencing input: blood.

This CDR3 reads CASRFPGQPYGYTF. CDR3 bases: TGTGCCAGCAGATTCCCGGGACAGCCTTATGGCTACACCTTC. The genes are TRBV28 and TRBJ1-2; 7 nucleotides agree with TRBD1. Germline V gene sequence: CDR1 MDHEN, CDR2 SYDVKM. The length of the CDR3 is 14 residues. Germline trimming cut 6 bases from V and 5 bases from J; bases unmatched to any gene: 9.